This T cell receptor beta chain derives from a study of T cell responses to AZD1222 COVID-19 vaccine. Study-wide context: Both about-4-week and about-12-week second-dose recipients were combined. Points from the study as a whole: No day 14 peak samples; only post-peak repertoires were characterized. There were mostly white British donors and more females than males, and clonal diversity was possibly underestimated. Baseline serostatus was positive in only six AZD1222 recipients.

As concerns this clone: Its antigen is unknown.

This CDR3 region has 14 residues. Per germline, CDR1 MNHEY and CDR2 SVGAGI. Trimming shortened V by 0 bases and J by 4 bases, and 9 bases separated the two germline ends. Only in-frame clones appear in the TCRdb table, and some are missing; sequencing was by immunoSEQ multiplex PCR. The data show around 200,000 clones, 85% to 90% seen once. Sequencing used peripheral blood, obtained on day 0 of AZD1222 vaccination. This sequence joins TRBV6-5 and TRBJ1-2; D not resolved. The TCR sequence derives from an adult in good health. The CDR3 region is CASSYSAGFYGYTF. In DNA form, the CDR3 reads TGTGCCAGCAGTTACTCGGCCGGGTTCTATGGCTACACCTTC.